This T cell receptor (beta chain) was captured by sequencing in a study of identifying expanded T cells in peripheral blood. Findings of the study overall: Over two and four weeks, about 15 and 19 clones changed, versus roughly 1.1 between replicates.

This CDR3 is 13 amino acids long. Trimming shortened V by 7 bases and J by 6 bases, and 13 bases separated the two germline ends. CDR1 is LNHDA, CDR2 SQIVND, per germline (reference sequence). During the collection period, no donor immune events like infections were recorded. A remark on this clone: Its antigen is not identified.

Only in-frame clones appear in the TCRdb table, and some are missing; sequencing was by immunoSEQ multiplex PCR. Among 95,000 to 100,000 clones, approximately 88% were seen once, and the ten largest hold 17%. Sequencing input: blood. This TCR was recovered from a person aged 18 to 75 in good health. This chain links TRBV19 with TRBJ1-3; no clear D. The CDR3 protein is CASTIPNENTIYF. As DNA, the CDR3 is TGTGCCAGTACCATTCCGAATGAAAACACCATATATTTT.